This T cell receptor (beta chain) was sequenced in a study of cytomegalovirus exposure and HLA in healthy donors (dated 2017 in TCRdb). About the full investigation: In an earlier analysis of approximately 500 of the donors, around 300 Gb of sequence data and 100 million or so unique TCR beta sequences from about 179 million T cells were reported. Approximately 300 gigabases of sequencing data and around 88 million unique TCR sequences made up an early release that covered 500 to 700 HLA-typed donors. The genetic ancestry cluster associated with self-reported Caucasian donors included over 65% of the roughly 360 genotyped donors. The study aimed to test whether cataloging public T cell receptors could reveal signatures of past pathogen exposure. Using immunosequencing, the study profiled T cell repertoires from about 620 subjects and related those repertoires to cytomegalovirus serostatus. Besides the first cohort of approximately 710 subjects, a separate validation cohort made up of roughly 120 different subjects was used. To predict cytomegalovirus infection status, the study combined high-throughput TCR immunosequencing, statistical association of individual TCRs with disease status, and machine learning. In a later analysis, previously published TCR beta repertoires from 666 donors were re-analyzed and high-resolution HLA genotyping was added so that TCR occurrence patterns could be studied. Rather than using new phenotypic data, the later analysis identified candidate immune exposures from TCR beta sequences and from how often those sequences occurred across donors. To decide whether each TCR beta V gene segment behaved as functional or pseudogenic, an earlier analysis of approximately 600 of the donors relied on high-throughput TCR beta sequencing. Alongside the repertoire data, information on donor age, sex, ethnicity and CMV serostatus was compiled. A later genetic analysis used genome-wide SNP genotypes for about 55% of the 666 donors, treating that subset as a discovery cohort. All discovery cohort repertoires had been generated using a single sequencing platform. Both class I and class II loci were covered by HLA typing, at four-digit resolution. The number of typed donors differed by locus: about 620-640 for A, B, C, DRB1 and DQB1; some 500 for DQA1; approximately 610 for DPA1; and around 450 for DPB1. Four to six DR-DQ haplotypes were handled as single units for association and clustering because linkage in the cohort was strong. Across some 400 genotyped donors of the cohort, an average of roughly 250,000 unique TCR beta nucleotide sequences per donor were sequenced, and around 19% of those sequences were non-productive.

In regard to this clone: Which antigen it targets is not known. Base-call qualities are not available, and no considerably larger clone is one nucleotide away.

Overall study outcomes, separate from this receptor: Most TCR sequences were seen in very few donors, while some public TCRs were found in many individuals. In a later analysis, TCR association rates were found to vary across HLA loci, with the most associated TCRs seen for DRB1 alleles and the fewest for HLA-C alleles. Strong co-occurrence of HLA alleles, especially DR and DQ, made assigning TCR associations to individual alleles difficult. A cluster of highly shared sequence variants was judged likely to be a technical artifact of the sequencing pipeline. Several of the top co-occurrence clusters appeared to be linked to parvovirus B19, influenza, CMV and Epstein-Barr virus, according to a later analysis. An earlier analysis of approximately 590 of the donors showed that most TCR beta V segments appeared in productive rearrangements either about 87% or about 30% of the time, which broadly matched IMGT annotations. Linkage disequilibrium might explain the correlated functional status among segregating V segments, but an unknown experimental factor could not be ruled out. Seventeen rarely observed V segments, including chromosome 9 orphons, were excluded from the earlier analysis of some 590 of the donors because counts were too low. A few of the identified cytomegalovirus-associated TCR beta chains were confirmed in vitro to be specific for cytomegalovirus antigens. CMV serostatus was the only immune exposure information available for the cohort. Sequencing depth was assumed to be roughly uniform across donors in the presence/absence analyses, though that assumption may not hold. A total of some 180 TCR beta chains were listed by the study as associated with cytomegalovirus. A later analysis associated 16,951 TCR beta sequences with specific HLA alleles at a false discovery rate of 0.05. A later analysis found that HLA-associated TCR beta chains were more clonally expanded and had lower generation probabilities than equally common non-associated chains. The classifier was reported to diagnose cytomegalovirus status with high specificity and sensitivity in both the original and validation cohorts. A further reported finding was that TCR beta sequences accurately predicted the HLA-A and HLA-B alleles for most subjects in the first cohort. Only TCR beta chains were sequenced in this cohort, and the absence of alpha or paired-chain data limited detectable features. An association between a missense DCLRE1C variant and V-gene and J-gene trimming of TCR beta chains was found in a later genetic analysis and replicated in an independent cohort. According to the authors, the approach could potentially be generalized to other disease states and immunological phenotypes. Because the 87-base-pair reads could not distinguish some IMGT-functional V segments, including TRBV6-2 and TRBV6-3, those segments were excluded. According to a later genetic analysis, donors in an Asian-associated ancestry cluster had fewer N-insertions in productive TCRs than the roughly 670-donor mean. According to a later analysis, most CMV-associated TCR beta chains appeared to be HLA-restricted, and the HLA associations seemed to be driven largely by CMV exposure. Because HLA typing was missing for some donors at each locus, association tests included only the typed subset.

Preparation of the library involved the immunoSEQ multiplex PCR assay. For the multiplex PCR, a mixture combining 60 forward primers for TCR Vbeta segments and 13 reverse primers for TCR Jbeta segments was used. The CDR3 region of rearranged TCR beta genes was amplified from genomic DNA by a multiplex PCR assay. On the Illumina HiSeq System, the amplified TCR beta libraries were sequenced as 87-base-pair reads. In the paper's pipeline: Across the 670 or so repertoires, a later analysis counted some 81 million unique TCR beta chains, roughly 11 million of which were shared by at least two donors. To remove PCR and sequencing errors, raw reads were error-corrected and collapsed into unique sequences using a nearest-neighbor algorithm that merged closely related sequences. CDR3 sequences were aligned to IMGT reference sequences to assign V, D and J gene segments. For a sequence to be retained, at least a six-nucleotide match to both a V gene segment and a J gene segment was required. Rearrangements were classified as productive when the CDR3 lacked stop codons and remained in frame with V and J, and all other rearrangements were classified as non-productive. CDR3 was defined by IMGT convention, running from the second conserved V-encoded cysteine to the conserved J-encoded phenylalanine. The earlier analysis of a few hundred of the donors excluded any sequence lacking an unambiguous match to a single V gene segment. In an earlier analysis of 500 to 750 of the donors, V segments were called functional above 56.7% productive rearrangements and were called segregating when the between-donor standard deviation exceeded 5%. A statistical classification framework was built for diagnosing cytomegalovirus status from the catalog of TCR beta chain sequences. In a later analysis, TCR nucleotide sequences were compared against IMGT/GENE-DB human TR gene sequences so that V and J genes could be assigned. The TCRdist pipeline was used in a later analysis to assign CDR3 sequences and most-parsimonious VDJ recombination scenarios. In a later analysis, each TCR beta chain was defined by its CDR3 amino acid sequence together with its V-gene family, and reads lacking a unique V-gene family were excluded. In a later analysis, around 600 highly shared, low-generation-probability nucleotide sequences were removed to address suspected cross-contamination and a sequencing artifact. In a later analysis, a clonal expansion index for each public chain was calculated from normalized within-repertoire ranks of inferred template counts. In a later analysis, generation probabilities were computed using a VDJ recombination model fitted to out-of-frame rearrangements, and the results were checked against IGoR. A later analysis scored TCR-TCR, TCR-HLA and TCR-CMV co-occurrence with hypergeometric tests, applying a repertoire-size bias correction to TCR pairs. A later analysis estimated false discovery rates by permuting HLA or CMV assignments 20 times. A later analysis grouped co-occurring TCRs with DBSCAN, adding TCRdist sequence similarity when clustering within HLA-allele-positive subsets. Repertoires with fewer than 30,000 or more than 120,000 public chains, plus five repertoires with anomalous nucleotide sharing, were excluded from co-occurrence clustering. TCRdb limited this immuneACCESS table to in-frame rearrangements with V and J called. A share of clones is missing; checked studies link under half to unresolved V genes, and the rest is unexplained. V and J calls plus clone size are reproduced from that table; the DNA served to infer D and trimming. This sample lists around 140,000 clones; 70% to 80% were detected once. The ten largest clonotypes hold about 1% of the sample.

V is pared back by 2 bases and J by 11 bases, with 19 bases lying between the germline termini. CDR3 length: 15 amino acids, cysteine to phenylalanine. The DNA shown is the 45-base CDR3, in frame from base 1. The germline V gene specifies SGHTA as CDR1 and FQGNSA as CDR2. The cohort comprised fewer than 750 healthy bone marrow donors. Cohort members were all nominally healthy when sampled, although unrecorded immune exposures were likely present. The donor tested CMV seronegative and was one of the 352 seronegative cohort members. Every donor gave a peripheral blood sample, and the peripheral blood mononuclear cells from that sample were used for TCR beta sequencing. Genomic DNA was extracted from the blood cell samples with the Qiagen DNeasy Blood Extraction Kit.

The sample comprised PBMCs. Recombination connected TRBV7-2 to TRBJ1-3, and TRBD1 may be the D gene, going by 5 matching bases. This clonotype originated in a woman aged 55-69 years in good health and CMV-seronegative. CDR3 reads: CASSLQSGNLLAIYF. Here is the DNA: TGTGCCAGCAGCTTACAGTCAGGGAACCTTTTGGCCATATATTTT.